The source of this TCR beta chain is a study of T-cell reconstitution after alpha-beta-depleted transplantation in children. Unique molecular identifiers were incorporated during preparation of the TCRbeta library. TCRdb recomputed calls from the PCR reads with MiXCR, one row per CDR3 protein. Of approximately 210,000 distinct CDR3 sequences in the sample, roughly 15% were seen once. Regarding the study as a whole: Approximately two months post-transplant, alpha-beta T cells reportedly originated from several hundred expanded graft clones. T-cell numbers and diversity, one year after transplant, stemmed largely from T cells that were newly produced. In some patients, recipient T cells and intrathymic progenitors surviving conditioning explained high day-60 diversity.

Notes on this clonotype: Antigen specificity is unknown.

This specimen was PBMCs, mostly from graft donor cells, taken 360 days after TCRalphabeta/CD19-depleted stem cell transplant. This TCR came from a male patient aged 2 to 10 who had a stem cell transplant for acute lymphoblastic leukemia, so the T cells may come from the graft donor.

The CDR3 nucleotides are TGCGCCAGCAGCTTGGGTCAGGGAAAGGCCTACGAGCAGTACTTC. It translates to CASSLGQGKAYEQYF. This chain joins TRBV5-1 and TRBJ2-7, with D possibly TRBD1 on 5 matching bases. V lost 0 bases to trimming and J lost 2 bases, with 12 bases between them. Germline V gene data show CDR1 as SGHRS and CDR2 as YFSETQ. This CDR3 is 15 amino acids long.